This T cell receptor (beta chain) was captured by sequencing in a study of CD8+CD57+ T cells in acquired aplastic anemia. This CDR3 is 15 amino acids long. V lost 5 bases to trimming and J lost 0 bases, with 14 bases between them. Profiling of TCR beta VDJ combinations and CDR3 sequences used genomic DNA as template. Each CDR3 protein is one row after TCRdb ran MiXCR on the reads. The sample contains hundreds of thousands of distinct CDR3 sequences, around 43% of which appear only once. Patients who underwent sequencing had shown CD8+CD57+ cell expansion by flow cytometry. The TCR comes from a human donor with aplastic anemia. The source material was sorted CD4+, CD8+, or CD8+CD57+ T cells (not recorded which) from PBMCs. The chain links TRBV12-3 or TRBV12-4 to TRBJ2-7, with D perhaps matching TRBD2 (5 bases). The CDR3 sequence is CASSKRLINSYEQYF. The CDR3 coding sequence is TGTGCCAGCAGTAAGCGACTAATCAACTCCTACGAGCAGTACTTC.